The sequence of this T cell receptor (beta chain) was determined in a study of cytomegalovirus exposure and HLA in healthy donors. 60 Vbeta and 13 Jbeta primers were used in PCR. The repertoire was sequenced with immunoSEQ multiplex PCR; TCRdb's copy has only in-frame clones and lacks some. Of around 150,000 clones listed, 55% to 80% are singletons. This CDR3 region has 18 residues. This receptor was taken from a woman aged 60-75 years in good health and CMV-seropositive. The specimen sequenced was PBMCs. V gene TRBV1 combines with J gene TRBJ2-3; TRBD1 reflects the table's D call only, with no check against the DNA. TRBV1 is termed a pseudogene. This CDR3 is CTSSQDLCGDRGTDTQYF. In DNA form, the CDR3 reads TGCACCAGCAGCCAAGATCTTTGCGGGGACAGGGGCACAGATACGCAGTATTTT.